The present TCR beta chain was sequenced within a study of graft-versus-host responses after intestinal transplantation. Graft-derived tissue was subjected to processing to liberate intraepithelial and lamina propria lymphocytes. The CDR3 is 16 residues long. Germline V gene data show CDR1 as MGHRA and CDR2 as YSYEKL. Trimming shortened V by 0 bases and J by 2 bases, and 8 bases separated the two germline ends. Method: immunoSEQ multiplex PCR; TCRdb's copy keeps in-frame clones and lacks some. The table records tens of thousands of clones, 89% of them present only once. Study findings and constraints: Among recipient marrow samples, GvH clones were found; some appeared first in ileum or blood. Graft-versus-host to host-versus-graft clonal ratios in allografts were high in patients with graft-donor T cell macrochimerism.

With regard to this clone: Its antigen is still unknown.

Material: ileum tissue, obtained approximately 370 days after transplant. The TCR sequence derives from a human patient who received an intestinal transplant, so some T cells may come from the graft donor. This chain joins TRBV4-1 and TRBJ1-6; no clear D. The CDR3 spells CASSQESETYNSPLHF. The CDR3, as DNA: TGCGCCAGCAGCCAAGAGTCAGAAACCTATAATTCACCCCTCCACTTT.